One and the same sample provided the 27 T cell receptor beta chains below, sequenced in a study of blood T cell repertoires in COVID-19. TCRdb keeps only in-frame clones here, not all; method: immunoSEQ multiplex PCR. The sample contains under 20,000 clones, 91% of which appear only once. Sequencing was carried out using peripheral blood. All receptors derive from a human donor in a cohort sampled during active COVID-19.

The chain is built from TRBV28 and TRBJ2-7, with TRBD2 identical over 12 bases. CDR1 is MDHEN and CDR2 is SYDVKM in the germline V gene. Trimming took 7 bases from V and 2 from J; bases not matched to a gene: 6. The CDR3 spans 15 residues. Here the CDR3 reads CASIPTSGRPYEQYF. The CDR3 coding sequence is TGTGCCAGCATCCCCACTAGCGGGAGGCCCTACGAGCAGTACTTC.

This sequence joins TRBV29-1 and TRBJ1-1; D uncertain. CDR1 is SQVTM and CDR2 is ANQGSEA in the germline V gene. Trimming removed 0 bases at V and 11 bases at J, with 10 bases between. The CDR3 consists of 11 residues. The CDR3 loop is CSVEDPGRAFF. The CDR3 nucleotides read TGCAGCGTTGAAGACCCCGGGAGGGCTTTCTTT.

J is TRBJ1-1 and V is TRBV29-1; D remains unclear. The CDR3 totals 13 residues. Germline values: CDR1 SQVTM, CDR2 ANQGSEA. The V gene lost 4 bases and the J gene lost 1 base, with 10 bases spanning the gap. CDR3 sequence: CSVAPFRNTEAFF. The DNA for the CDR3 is TGCAGCGTTGCACCCTTCAGGAACACTGAAGCTTTCTTT.

The CDR3 DNA reads as TGTGCCAGCGCAAAAGGGACCCTGGGGGCGAACACTGAAGCTTTCTTT. Its protein is CASAKGTLGANTEAFF. This rearrangement joins TRBV7-2 to TRBJ1-1; D possibly corresponds to TRBD1 (6 bases). Germline CDR1 and CDR2: SGHTA and FQGNSA. This CDR3 spans 16 amino acids. The germline V and J ends were trimmed by 8 bases and 1 base, with 20 bases remaining between them.

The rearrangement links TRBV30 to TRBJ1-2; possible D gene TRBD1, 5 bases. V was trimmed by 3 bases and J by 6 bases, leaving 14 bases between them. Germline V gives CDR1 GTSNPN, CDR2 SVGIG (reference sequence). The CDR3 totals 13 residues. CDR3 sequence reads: CAWRYQGVDGYTF. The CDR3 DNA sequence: TGTGCCTGGAGATATCAGGGTGTCGATGGCTACACCTTC.

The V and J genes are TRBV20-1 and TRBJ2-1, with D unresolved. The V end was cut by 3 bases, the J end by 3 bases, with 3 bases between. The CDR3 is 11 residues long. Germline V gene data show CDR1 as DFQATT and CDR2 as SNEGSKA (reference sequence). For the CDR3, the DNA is TGCAGTGCTAGGTACTACAATGAGCAGTTCTTC. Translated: CSARYYNEQFF.

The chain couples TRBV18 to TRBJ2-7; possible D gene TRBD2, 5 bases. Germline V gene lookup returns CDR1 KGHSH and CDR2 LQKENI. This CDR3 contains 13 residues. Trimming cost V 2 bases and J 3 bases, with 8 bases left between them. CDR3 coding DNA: TGTGCCAGCTCACCAAACAGCGGCTACGAGCAGTACTTC. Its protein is CASSPNSGYEQYF.

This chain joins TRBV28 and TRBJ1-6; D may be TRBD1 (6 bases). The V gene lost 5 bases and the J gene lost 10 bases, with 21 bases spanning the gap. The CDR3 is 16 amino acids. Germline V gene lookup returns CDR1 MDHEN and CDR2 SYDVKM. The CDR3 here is CASSTSLQGTVSPLHF. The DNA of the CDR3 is TGTGCCAGCAGTACCTCCCTACAGGGTACGGTCTCACCCCTCCACTTT.

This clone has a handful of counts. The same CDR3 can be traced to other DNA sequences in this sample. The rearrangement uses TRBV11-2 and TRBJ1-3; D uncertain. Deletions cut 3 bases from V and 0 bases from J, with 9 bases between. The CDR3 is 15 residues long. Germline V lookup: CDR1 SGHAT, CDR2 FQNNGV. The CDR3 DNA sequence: TGTGCCAGCAGCTTTAGCGGAGCCTCTGGAAACACCATATATTTT. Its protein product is CASSFSGASGNTIYF.

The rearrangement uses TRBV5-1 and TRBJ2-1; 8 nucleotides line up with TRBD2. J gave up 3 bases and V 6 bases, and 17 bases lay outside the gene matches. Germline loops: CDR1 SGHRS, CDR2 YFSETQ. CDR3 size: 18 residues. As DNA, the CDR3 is TGCGCCAGCACCACCTTAAGTATGACTAGCGAGTACTACAATGAGCAGTTCTTC. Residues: CASTTLSMTSEYYNEQFF.

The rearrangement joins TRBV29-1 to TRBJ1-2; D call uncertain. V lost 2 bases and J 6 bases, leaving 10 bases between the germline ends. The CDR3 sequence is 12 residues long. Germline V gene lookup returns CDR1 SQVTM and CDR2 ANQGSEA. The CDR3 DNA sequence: TGCAGCGTTGAACTGAAGAGGGATGGCTACACCTTC. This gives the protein CSVELKRDGYTF.

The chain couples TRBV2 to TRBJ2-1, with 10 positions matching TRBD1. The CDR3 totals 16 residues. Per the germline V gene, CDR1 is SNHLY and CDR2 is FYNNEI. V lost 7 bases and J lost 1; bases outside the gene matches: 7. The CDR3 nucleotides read TGTGCCAGCAACCTCGGGACAGGGGCGTCCTACAATGAGCAGTTCTTC. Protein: CASNLGTGASYNEQFF.

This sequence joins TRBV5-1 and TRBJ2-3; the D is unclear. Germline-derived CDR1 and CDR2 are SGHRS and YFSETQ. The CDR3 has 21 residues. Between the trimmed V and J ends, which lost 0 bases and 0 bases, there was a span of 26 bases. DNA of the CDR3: TGCGCCAGCAGCTTGGCTCTTATATTGCCGCGTGGATTGACTAGCACAGATACGCAGTATTTT. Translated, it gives CASSLALILPRGLTSTDTQYF.

The CDR3 protein is CASSREVGRDSPLHF. The CDR3 DNA reads as TGTGCCAGCAGCCGTGAGGTCGGGAGGGATTCACCCCTCCACTTT. The chain couples TRBV5-5 to TRBJ1-6; D not resolved. Trimming took 4 bases from V and 8 from J, leaving 16 bases between them. Germline V CDR1 and CDR2: SGHKS, YYEKEE (reference sequence). The CDR3 runs to 15 residues.

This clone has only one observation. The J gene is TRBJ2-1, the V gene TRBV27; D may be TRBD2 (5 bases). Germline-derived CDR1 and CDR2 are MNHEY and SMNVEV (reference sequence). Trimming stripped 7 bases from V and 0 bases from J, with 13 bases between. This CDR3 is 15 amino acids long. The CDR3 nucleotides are TGTGCCAGCAAGCGTCCGGGGAGCTCCTACAATGAGCAGTTCTTC. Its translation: CASKRPGSSYNEQFF.

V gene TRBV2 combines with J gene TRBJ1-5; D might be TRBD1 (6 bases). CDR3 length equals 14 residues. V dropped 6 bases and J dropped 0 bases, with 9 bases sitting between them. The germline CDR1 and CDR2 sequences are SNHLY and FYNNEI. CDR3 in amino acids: CASRDSFSNQPQHF. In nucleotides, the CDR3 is TGTGCCAGCAGGGACAGTTTTAGCAATCAGCCCCAGCATTTT. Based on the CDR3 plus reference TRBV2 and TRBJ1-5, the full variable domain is EPEVTQTPSHQVTQMGQEVILRCVPISNHLYFYWYRQILGQKVEFLVSFYNNEISEKSEIFDDQFSVERPDGSNFTLKIRSTKLEDSAMYFCASRDSFSNQPQHFGDGTRLSIL.

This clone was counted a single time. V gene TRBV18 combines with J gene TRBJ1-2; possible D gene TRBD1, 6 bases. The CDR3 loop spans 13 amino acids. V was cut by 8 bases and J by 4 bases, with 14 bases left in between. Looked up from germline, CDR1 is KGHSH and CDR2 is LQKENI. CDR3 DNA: TGTGCCAGCCGTCAGGGGAGAAGCTATGGCTACACCTTC. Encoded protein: CASRQGRSYGYTF.

Here the CDR3 DNA reads TGTGCCAGCAGCTTCAGGGGTTCTTACAATGAGCAGTTCTTC. This codes for CASSFRGSYNEQFF. V is TRBV7-2 and J is TRBJ2-1, with D perhaps TRBD1 (6 bases). The CDR3 is made up of 14 amino acids. The V end lost 3 bases, the J end lost 4 bases, and 10 bases lay between the germline ends. Germline CDR1 SGHTA, CDR2 FQGNSA.

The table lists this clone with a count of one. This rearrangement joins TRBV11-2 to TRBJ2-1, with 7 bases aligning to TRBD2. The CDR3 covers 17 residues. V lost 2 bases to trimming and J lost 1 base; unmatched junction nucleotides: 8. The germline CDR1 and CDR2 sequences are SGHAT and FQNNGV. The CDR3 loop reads CASSLLGAGTSYNEQFF. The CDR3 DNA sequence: TGTGCCAGCAGCTTACTTGGAGCGGGAACGTCCTACAATGAGCAGTTCTTC.

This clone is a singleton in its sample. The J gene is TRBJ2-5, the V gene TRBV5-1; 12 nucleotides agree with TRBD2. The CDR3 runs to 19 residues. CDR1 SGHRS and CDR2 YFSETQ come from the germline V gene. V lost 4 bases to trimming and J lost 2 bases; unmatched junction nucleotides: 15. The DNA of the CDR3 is TGCGCCAGCAGCGCGGGACTAGCGGGCAGCCCAAAATCACAAGAGACCCAGTACTTC. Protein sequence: CASSAGLAGSPKSQETQYF.

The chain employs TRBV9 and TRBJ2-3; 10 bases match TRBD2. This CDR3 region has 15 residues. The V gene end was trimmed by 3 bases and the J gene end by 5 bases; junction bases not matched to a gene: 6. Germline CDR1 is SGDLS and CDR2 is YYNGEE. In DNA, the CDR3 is TGTGCCAGCAGCGCCCTAGCGGGAGAAATAGATACGCAGTATTTT. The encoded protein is CASSALAGEIDTQYF. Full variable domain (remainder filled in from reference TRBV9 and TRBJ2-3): DSGVTQTPKHLITATGQRVTLRCSPRSGDLSVYWYQQSLDQGLQFLIQYYNGEERAKGNILERFSAQQFPDLHSELNLSSLELGDSALYFCASSALAGEIDTQYFGPGTRLTVL.

The CDR3 sequence: CASSPSPGSTNEKLFF. The CDR3 region has the DNA TGTGCCAGCTCACCAAGTCCAGGGTCAACTAATGAAAAACTGTTTTTT. V and J are TRBV18 and TRBJ1-4; D possibly corresponds to TRBD1 (5 bases). Germline loops: CDR1 KGHSH, CDR2 LQKENI. CDR3 size: 16 residues. V dropped 2 bases and J dropped 0 bases, with 10 bases sitting between them.

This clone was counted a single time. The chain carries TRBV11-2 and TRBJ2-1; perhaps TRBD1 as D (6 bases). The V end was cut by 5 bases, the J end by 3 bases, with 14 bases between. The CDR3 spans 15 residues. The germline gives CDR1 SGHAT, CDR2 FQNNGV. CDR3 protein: CASSPPGGIYNEQFF. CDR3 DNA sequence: TGTGCCAGCAGCCCTCCTGGGGGCATCTACAATGAGCAGTTCTTC.

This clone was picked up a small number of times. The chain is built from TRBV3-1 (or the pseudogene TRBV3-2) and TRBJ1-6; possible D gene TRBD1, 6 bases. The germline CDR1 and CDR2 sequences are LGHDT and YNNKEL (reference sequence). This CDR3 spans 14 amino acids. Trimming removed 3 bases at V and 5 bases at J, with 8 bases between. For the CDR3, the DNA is TGTGCCAGCAGCCACGCAGGGGATAATTCACCCCTCCACTTT. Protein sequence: CASSHAGDNSPLHF.

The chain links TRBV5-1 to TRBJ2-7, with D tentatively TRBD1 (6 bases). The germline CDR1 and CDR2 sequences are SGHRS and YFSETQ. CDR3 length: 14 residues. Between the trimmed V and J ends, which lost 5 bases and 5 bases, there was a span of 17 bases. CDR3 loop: CASSQQGSGNEQYF. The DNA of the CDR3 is TGCGCCAGCAGTCAACAGGGCTCTGGGAACGAGCAGTACTTC.

This chain's CDR3 is CASSLGGGRAGETQYF. The DNA of the CDR3 is TGTGCCAGCAGCTTGGGGGGCGGGAGGGCCGGTGAGACCCAGTACTTC. V and J are TRBV11-3 and TRBJ2-5; TRBD2 agrees at 9 bases. V trimming: 3 bases; J trimming: 5 bases; junction bases outside the gene matches: 10. This CDR3 has 16 amino acids. Germline loops: CDR1 SGHNT, CDR2 YENEEA.

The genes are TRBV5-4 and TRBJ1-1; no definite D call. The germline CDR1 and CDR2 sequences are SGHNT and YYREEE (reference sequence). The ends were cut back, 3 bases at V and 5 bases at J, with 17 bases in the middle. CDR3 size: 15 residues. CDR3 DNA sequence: TGTGCCAGCAGCTACCCGGGGAAGGGCGGGACTGAAGCTTTCTTT. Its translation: CASSYPGKGGTEAFF.